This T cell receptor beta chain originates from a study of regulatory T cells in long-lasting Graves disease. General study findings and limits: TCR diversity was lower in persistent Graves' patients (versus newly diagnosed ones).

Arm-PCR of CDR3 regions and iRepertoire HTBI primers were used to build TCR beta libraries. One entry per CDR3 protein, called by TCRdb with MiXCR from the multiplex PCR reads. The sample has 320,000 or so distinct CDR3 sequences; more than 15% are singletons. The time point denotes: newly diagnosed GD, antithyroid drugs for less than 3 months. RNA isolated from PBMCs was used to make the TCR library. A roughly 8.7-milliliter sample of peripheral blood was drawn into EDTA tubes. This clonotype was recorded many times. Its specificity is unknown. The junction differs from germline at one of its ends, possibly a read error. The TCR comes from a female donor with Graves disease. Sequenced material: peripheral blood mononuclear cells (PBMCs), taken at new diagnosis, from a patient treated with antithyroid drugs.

The CDR3 coding sequence is TGCAGCTTTGACCCGACTAGCGGGCAGGGTGAGCAGTTCTTC. Translating gives CSFDPTSGQGEQFF. The rearrangement uses TRBV29-1 and TRBJ2-1, with 10 nucleotides matching TRBD2. CDR3 length: 14 residues. Looked up from germline, CDR1 is SQVTM and CDR2 is ANQGSEA.